The rows below give T cell receptor beta chains drawn from one sample of a study of shared clonotypes between healthy human individuals. Sequencing was performed with immunoSEQ multiplex PCR; in TCRdb, only in-frame clones are kept and a portion is missing. The table records approximately 740,000 clones, over 90% of them present only once. Sequenced input: naive CD8+ T cells sorted from blood. Source of these receptors: a man younger than 40 in good health. Each CDR3 is given with its conserved first and last residue. A D gene is named only where the DNA matches it firmly. Clone size appears in some rows only: once, few, many, or a class for an expanded clone.

D | size | J | V | DNA | CDR3
TRBD1 | . | TRBJ2-3 | TRBV27 | TGTGCCAGCAGTCACCGGGACAGGGAGACAGATACGCAGTATTTT | CASSHRDRETDTQYF
. | . | TRBJ2-2 | TRBV10-3 | TGTGCCATCAGTGAGTCGCGTTCGATCACCGGGGAGCTGTTTTTT | CAISESRSITGELFF
TRBD2 | once | TRBJ2-1 | TRBV7-9 | TGTGCCAGCAGAGTAGTCGGGCGGCGGGAGGATTACAATGAGCAGTTCTTC | CASRVVGRREDYNEQFF
. | . | TRBJ1-4 | TRBV7-9 | TGTGCCAGCAGCTTAGCACGACCCAGTCACCCCAATGAAAAACTGTTTTTT | CASSLARPSHPNEKLFF
TRBD1 | . | TRBJ2-2 | TRBV5-6 | TGTGCCAGCAGCGGAAGGGGGCAGGGGAACACCGGGGAGCTGTTTTTT | CASSGRGQGNTGELFF
. | . | TRBJ2-7 | TRBV21-1 | TGTGCCAGCAGCAAGGGTAGCGGGAGATCCTACGAGCAGTACTTC | CASSKGSGRSYEQYF
TRBD1 | . | TRBJ1-2 | TRBV11-1 | TGTGCCAGCAGCCTCTCAGGGGGCAGCAACTATGGCTACACCTTC | CASSLSGGSNYGYTF
. | . | TRBJ2-7 | TRBV5-6 | TGTGCCAGCAGCGCAGAGAACTACGAGCAGTACTTC | CASSAENYEQYF
. | . | TRBJ2-2 | TRBV7-9 | TGTGCCAGCAGTTCGGGGGGCGCCGGGGAGCTGTTTTTT | CASSSGGAGELFF
. | . | TRBJ1-2 | TRBV10-3 | TGTGCCATCAGTTGGTTGGTGGACACTAACTATGGCTACACCTTC | CAISWLVDTNYGYTF
TRBD1 | . | TRBJ1-3 | TRBV28 | TGTGCCAGCAGTTCATACAGGGGGCAGAACACCATATATTTT | CASSSYRGQNTIYF
TRBD2 | . | TRBJ2-7 | TRBV29-1 | TGCAGCGTTGAACGGGCTAGCGGGGGGCGCGAGCAGTACTTC | CSVERASGGREQYF
. | . | TRBJ1-4 | TRBV7-9 | TGTGCCAGCAGCCTGACGGACAGTCAGAATGAAAAACTGTTTTTT | CASSLTDSQNEKLFF
TRBD1 | . | TRBJ2-1 | TRBV2 | TGTGCCAGCAGTTCGGACAGGGGTTCCTACAATGAGCAGTTCTTC | CASSSDRGSYNEQFF
. | . | TRBJ1-1 | TRBV2 | TGTGCCCGCTCTCGTAACAGGGCCACGAACACTGAAGCTTTCTTT | CARSRNRATNTEAFF
TRBD1 | . | TRBJ1-5 | TRBV7-2 | TGTGCCAGCAGTTTAGACCCCTCAGGGGGCGATCAGCCCCAGCATTTT | CASSLDPSGGDQPQHF
TRBD2 | . | TRBJ2-2 | TRBV4-1 | TGCGCCAGCAGCCCCCTCGGACTAGCGGGAGTTCACGGGGAGCTGTTTTTT | CASSPLGLAGVHGELFF
. | . | TRBJ2-7 | TRBV27 | TGTGCCAGCCGCTGGGGGTCCCACGAGCAGTACTTC | CASRWGSHEQYF
TRBD1 | once | TRBJ2-1 | TRBV7-9 | TGTGCCAGCAGCTTACCGGACAGGGGGCATTATGAGCAGTTCTTC | CASSLPDRGHYEQFF
TRBD2 | . | TRBJ2-7 | TRBV13 | TGTGCCAGCAGCTTGGGACTAGCGGGCGTTTACGAGCAGTACTTC | CASSLGLAGVYEQYF
. | . | TRBJ2-1 | TRBV28 | TGTGCCAGCAGTTCACCCAGGGTGTCTGATCTAAGCTCCTACAATGAGCAGTTCTTC | CASSSPRVSDLSSYNEQFF
. | . | TRBJ1-5 | TRBV6-1 | TGTGCCAGTCTCTTTAGTTTTTTGGATACGGTTGCCCAGCATTTT | CASLFSFLDTVAQHF
. | . | TRBJ2-7 | TRBV4-3 | TGCGCCAGCAGCCTGGAACGGGGTAACGCCTACGAGCAGTACTTC | CASSLERGNAYEQYF
. | . | TRBJ2-3 | TRBV9 | TGTGCCAGCAGCGTAGAGGGGGAGTTGGGCCTTCATACGCAGTATTTT | CASSVEGELGLHTQYF
. | . | TRBJ1-4 | TRBV18 | TGTGCCAGCTCACCGAGAGAGAAAGAAAAACTGTTTTTT | CASSPREKEKLFF
. | . | TRBJ2-2 | TRBV4-1 | TGCGCCAGCAGCCCTCAAGTGACGAACACCGGGGAGCTGTTTTTT | CASSPQVTNTGELFF
TRBD1 | . | TRBJ1-1 | TRBV5-6 | TGTGCCAGCAGCTTGGCGAGGACAGGGGGCGCGGGCACTGAAGCTTTCTTT | CASSLARTGGAGTEAFF
TRBD2 | . | TRBJ2-1 | TRBV4-1 | TGCGCCAGCAGCCGCGTAGCGGGAGAATCCTACAATGAGCAGTTCTTC | CASSRVAGESYNEQFF
TRBD2 | . | TRBJ2-3 | TRBV5-1 | TGCGCCAGCAGCTTTTGGGCGGGAGTAGATACGCAGTATTTT | CASSFWAGVDTQYF
TRBD2 | . | TRBJ2-3 | TRBV7-9 | TGTGCCAGCAGCCGACCTCCTTTACTAGCGGGAGTGAGCACAGATACGCAGTATTTT | CASSRPPLLAGVSTDTQYF
. | . | TRBJ2-3 | TRBV9 | TGTGCCAGCAGCGTAGGCAGGGCCACAGATACGCAGTATTTT | CASSVGRATDTQYF